This passage covers 7 T cell receptor beta chains from one sample sequenced in a study of early T cells in non-severe SARS-CoV-2 infection. TCRdb reprocessed the 5' RACE reads via MiXCR and lists one record per CDR3 protein. The table records approximately 50,000 distinct CDR3 sequences, 8% to 10% of them present only once. Sequencing was carried out using whole blood. The receptor set was obtained from an adult who was a healthcare worker with PCR-confirmed SARS-CoV-2 infection or an uninfected control (not recorded which).

Worth noting for this clonotype: A read error may account for a junction end that differs from germline. V is TRBV11-1 and J is TRBJ2-1; D gene uncertain. The CDR3 has 12 residues. Germline CDR1 SGHAT, CDR2 FQDESV (reference sequence). The CDR3 DNA is TGTGTCAGCAGCTCACGGGACAATGAGCAGTTCTTC. This gives the protein CVSSSRDNEQFF.

This rearrangement joins TRBV28 to TRBJ2-2, with TRBD2 matching over 7 bases. The V gene end was trimmed by 1 base and the J gene end by 6 bases; junction bases not matched to a gene: 11. From germline, CDR1 is MDHEN and CDR2 SYDVKM. This CDR3 region has 17 residues. The chain's CDR3 is CASSLYRISGIPGELFF. CDR3 in DNA: TGTGCCAGCAGTTTATACCGAATCAGCGGGATCCCCGGGGAGCTGTTTTTT.

This clonotype came up many times. The chain couples TRBV29-1 to TRBJ2-3; the D is unclear. Trimming took off 2 bases at V and 2 bases at J, with 8 bases between the two ends. The CDR3 consists of 13 residues. Germline loops: CDR1 SQVTM, CDR2 ANQGSEA. CDR3 coding DNA: TGCAGCGTTGAACGGCAGGACACAGATACGCAGTATTTT. Its translation: CSVERQDTDTQYF.

This clonotype was detected ten times or more. CDR3 in DNA: TGCGCCAGCAGCTTGAGAGGGGAAAAACTGTTTTTT. This codes for CASSLRGEKLFF. This chain links TRBV5-1 with TRBJ1-4; no clear D. There are 12 residues in the CDR3. Germline V lookup: CDR1 SGHRS, CDR2 YFSETQ. V shed 1 base and J shed 8 bases, with 6 bases lying between them.

The table lists this clonotype with a few counts. This chain links TRBV13 with TRBJ2-1; no clear D gene. CDR1 is PRHDT and CDR2 is FYEKMQ in the germline V gene (reference sequence). CDR3 length: 13 amino acids. The germline V and J ends were trimmed by 2 bases and 7 bases, with 9 bases remaining between them. DNA of the CDR3: TGTGCCAGCAGCTTATCCCCTAGGAATGAGCAGTTCTTC. It translates to CASSLSPRNEQFF. The variable domain in full, completed from reference TRBV13 and TRBJ2-1, reads AAGVIQSPRHLIKEKRETATLKCYPIPRHDTVYWYQQGPGQDPQFLISFYEKMQSDKGSIPDRFSAQQFSDYHSELNMSSLELGDSALYFCASSLSPRNEQFFGPGTRLTVL.

This clonotype has only a few counts. The chain uses TRBV5-5 and TRBJ2-7; TRBD2 might be the D (5 bases). The V gene's germline CDR1 is SGHKS and CDR2 YYEKEE (reference sequence). The CDR3 runs 14 residues. The ends were cut back, 0 bases at V and 4 bases at J, with 11 bases in the middle. The CDR3 spells CASSLVRAAYEQYF. The CDR3 nucleotides are TGTGCCAGCAGCTTGGTGAGGGCCGCTTACGAGCAGTACTTC.

This clonotype was seen repeatedly, ten times or more. The chain employs TRBV28 and TRBJ1-5, with D tentatively TRBD1 (5 bases). The CDR3 contains 16 residues. Germline CDR1 is MDHEN and CDR2 is SYDVKM. With 7 bases removed from V and 2 bases from J, the gap between germline ends came to 18 bases. CDR3 in DNA: TGTGCCAGCACCCCTAGTGGGGACTTCGGCAATCAGCCCCAGCATTTT. It encodes CASTPSGDFGNQPQHF.